This is a list of T cell receptor beta chains from one sample in a study of T cells in Graves' hyperthyroidism and ophthalmopathy. TCRdb itself ran the multiplex PCR reads through MiXCR, one entry per CDR3 protein. Counted here are approximately 870,000 distinct CDR3 sequences, roughly 40% occurring once; the ten biggest clones make up 8.9%. What was sequenced was blood. These receptors all stem from a young man with Graves' hyperthyroidism. Both conserved end residues are part of each CDR3. A D gene is named only where the DNA matches it firmly. The size field is filled for only some rows; it gives once, few, many or a size class.

CDR3aa: CSATDRAHDSNQPQHF; CDR3nt: TGCAGTGCTACCGACAGGGCGCACGATAGCAATCAGCCCCAGCATTTT; v_gene: TRBV20-1; abundance: many; j_gene: TRBJ1-5; d_gene: TRBD1
CDR3aa: CASRQPGGTEAFF; CDR3nt: TGTGCCAGCAGACAACCTGGTGGCACTGAAGCTTTCTTT; v_gene: TRBV7-9; abundance: many; j_gene: TRBJ1-1; d_gene: .
CDR3aa: CASSLMGGELFF; CDR3nt: TGTGCCAGCAGCTTAATGGGCGGGGAGCTGTTTTTT; v_gene: TRBV7-3; abundance: many; j_gene: TRBJ2-2; d_gene: .
CDR3aa: CASSSPLAGVRETQYF; CDR3nt: TGTGCCAGCAGTTCCCCTCTAGCGGGAGTGAGAGAGACCCAGTACTTC; v_gene: TRBV6-5; abundance: .; j_gene: TRBJ2-5; d_gene: TRBD2
CDR3aa: CAIAPSGELFF; CDR3nt: TGTGCCATCGCTCCTAGCGGGGAGCTGTTTTTT; v_gene: TRBV10-3; abundance: .; j_gene: TRBJ2-2; d_gene: .
CDR3aa: CASSSQTGTTEAFF; CDR3nt: TGTGCCAGCAGCTCGCAGACAGGGACCACTGAAGCTTTCTTT; v_gene: TRBV11-2; abundance: .; j_gene: TRBJ1-1; d_gene: TRBD1
CDR3aa: CATSRESPSGEKLFF; CDR3nt: TGTGCCACCAGCAGGGAATCTCCGTCGGGTGAAAAACTGTTTTTT; v_gene: TRBV15; abundance: .; j_gene: TRBJ1-4; d_gene: .
CDR3aa: CASSLTLTEAFF; CDR3nt: TGTGCCAGCAGCTTAACCCTAACTGAAGCTTTCTTT; v_gene: TRBV7-2; abundance: many; j_gene: TRBJ1-1; d_gene: .
CDR3aa: CASSQVEGNTIYF; CDR3nt: TGCGCCAGCAGCCAAGTGGAAGGAAACACCATATATTTT; v_gene: TRBV4-3; abundance: .; j_gene: TRBJ1-3; d_gene: .
CDR3aa: CSVEEDEGLLVFF; CDR3nt: TGCAGCGTTGAGGAAGATGAGGGCCTCTTGGTTTTCTTT; v_gene: TRBV29-1; abundance: .; j_gene: TRBJ1-1; d_gene: .
CDR3aa: CASSHLQRNTEAFF; CDR3nt: TGTGCCAGCAGCCATCTACAGCGGAACACTGAAGCTTTCTTT; v_gene: TRBV7-9; abundance: few; j_gene: TRBJ1-1; d_gene: .
CDR3aa: CASSLDGNRGIEAFF; CDR3nt: TGCGCCAGCAGCTTGGATGGAAACCGCGGGATTGAAGCTTTCTTT; v_gene: TRBV5-1; abundance: few; j_gene: TRBJ1-1; d_gene: .
CDR3aa: CSARRRDTEAFF; CDR3nt: TGCAGTGCTAGGCGACGCGACACTGAAGCTTTCTTT; v_gene: TRBV20-1; abundance: many; j_gene: TRBJ1-1; d_gene: .
CDR3aa: CASSPGDEKLFF; CDR3nt: TGCGCCAGCAGCCCGGGGGATGAAAAACTGTTTTTT; v_gene: TRBV4-3; abundance: many; j_gene: TRBJ1-4; d_gene: .
CDR3aa: CASSFPDRGAYEQYF; CDR3nt: TGTGCCAGCAGCTTCCCGGACAGGGGCGCCTACGAGCAGTACTTC; v_gene: TRBV7-2; abundance: .; j_gene: TRBJ2-7; d_gene: TRBD1
CDR3aa: CASSSQGQGAYGQYF; CDR3nt: TGTGCCAGCAGCTCCCAGGGGCAGGGCGCCTACGGGCAGTACTTC; v_gene: TRBV7-8; abundance: .; j_gene: TRBJ2-7; d_gene: .
CDR3aa: CASSGSVRPNTGELFF; CDR3nt: TGTGCCAGCAGTGGATCGGTCAGACCGAACACCGGGGAGCTGTTTTTT; v_gene: TRBV2; abundance: .; j_gene: TRBJ2-2; d_gene: .
CDR3aa: CASSGQKRSPLHF; CDR3nt: TGTGCCAGCTCCGGACAGAAACGCTCACCCCTCCACTTT; v_gene: TRBV2; abundance: many; j_gene: TRBJ1-6; d_gene: .
CDR3aa: CASSYFPGEGYEQYF; CDR3nt: TGTGCCAGCAGTTACTTCCCCGGAGAGGGTTACGAGCAGTACTTC; v_gene: TRBV10-3; abundance: .; j_gene: TRBJ2-7; d_gene: .
CDR3aa: CASSLGQGPPPYTF; CDR3nt: TGTGCCAGCAGCTTAGGACAGGGGCCCCCCCCCTACACCTTC; v_gene: TRBV7-9; abundance: few; j_gene: TRBJ1-2; d_gene: TRBD1
CDR3aa: CASSPRGDEAFF; CDR3nt: TGTGCCAGCAGCCCCCGAGGGGACGAAGCTTTCTTT; v_gene: TRBV14; abundance: few; j_gene: TRBJ1-1; d_gene: .
CDR3aa: CASRGGLAGTTYEQYF; CDR3nt: TGTGCCAGCAGAGGGGGACTAGCGGGGACGACCTACGAGCAGTACTTC; v_gene: TRBV6-6; abundance: few; j_gene: TRBJ2-7; d_gene: TRBD2
CDR3aa: CSASPTLNTEAFF; CDR3nt: TGCAGTGCTAGTCCGACCCTGAACACTGAAGCTTTCTTT; v_gene: TRBV20-1; abundance: many; j_gene: TRBJ1-1; d_gene: .
CDR3aa: CASSYHRGTSNQPQHF; CDR3nt: TGTGCCAGCAGTTACCACAGGGGCACTAGCAATCAGCCCCAGCATTTT; v_gene: TRBV12-3/TRBV12-4; abundance: .; j_gene: TRBJ1-5; d_gene: TRBD1
CDR3aa: CASSFEGLNTEAFF; CDR3nt: TGTGCCAGCAGCTTTGAGGGGTTGAACACTGAAGCTTTCTTT; v_gene: TRBV7-9; abundance: many; j_gene: TRBJ1-1; d_gene: .